The clone carrying this TCR beta chain was detected only a few times. Its antigen is currently unknown. The sample originates from a study of beta chain features in type 1 diabetes. Study at large: The patients were much like the healthy donors in age, gender and cell yields. Sorted cell examination encompassed approximately 98,000,000 cells across all samples.

The CDR3 length is 16 residues. Germline V gene data show CDR1 as SEHNR and CDR2 as FQNEAQ (reference sequence). Trimming removed 5 bases from V and 3 bases from J; junction bases left unmatched: 7. Findings and limits, study-wide: When Type 1 diabetes patients were examined, their TCRB CDR3s proved moderately but significantly shorter in all four CD4+ subsets.

Expressed TCRB transcripts were sequenced because the entire RNA isolate underwent reverse transcription. Naive, central memory and regulatory T cell samples averaged roughly 3.7 million immunoSEQ reads each. The assay was immunoSEQ multiplex PCR, and TCRdb's table has in-frame clones only and misses some. The data contain 200,000 to 250,000 clones, 16% of them singletons. This TCR was sampled from a man aged 25-45 years with type 1 diabetes. The sequencing input was naive CD4+ T cells from blood. The chain recombines TRBV7-9 with TRBJ2-2, with 9 positions matching TRBD1. CDR3 in amino acids: CASSGQGSSDTGELFF. The CDR3 DNA reads TGTGCCAGCAGCGGACAGGGGTCTTCGGACACCGGGGAGCTGTTTTTT.